The source of this TCR beta chain is a study of response to subunit inactivated influenza vaccine. Regarding the study as a whole: A suggestion made by the authors is that each seasonal influenza vaccination recruits few new T cells.

This clonotype was recorded many times. What it binds is unknown. From the RT-PCR reads, TCRdb called clonotypes with MiXCR, one entry per CDR3 protein. The sample shows under 550,000 distinct CDR3 sequences, approximately 6.9% of them seen only once. This TCR was sampled from a man between 45 and 75 years old who received an inactivated influenza vaccine. The sequencing used PBMCs from blood, collected less than 25 months after vaccination.

The DNA for the CDR3 is TGTGCCAGCATGGCACAGGGCGCCCACAATGAGCAGTTCTTC. Amino acids: CASMAQGAHNEQFF. This chain joins TRBV6-2 or TRBV6-3 and TRBJ2-1; possibly TRBD1 for D (6 bases). V shed 7 bases and J shed 5 bases, with 15 bases lying between them. The CDR3 contains 14 residues. CDR1 is MNHEY, CDR2 SVGEGT, per germline.